This TCR beta chain emerged from a study of vaccination and CD4 T cells after COVID-19. Study background: Drawing of post-COVID samples took place a median roughly 97 days after diagnosis (range 35 to 161).

Stated treatment: 10-day PBMC culture with coronavirus spike peptide pools or control peptides (ViraFEST assay). Before the COVID-19 pandemic (2011-2018), CD4+ T cells were obtained from the unexposed donor. T cells were expanded with peptide pools, and expanded clonotypes were identified by TCR sequencing. Oncomine TCR Beta short-read sequencing was applied to DNA from cultured CD4+ T cells. Each CDR3 protein is one row after TCRdb ran MiXCR on the PCR reads. The repertoire consists of 6,400 or so distinct CDR3 sequences, with 45% to 55% occurring once and the leading ten covering approximately 44%. As concerns this clonotype: Antigen unknown.

The CDR3 has 15 residues. Germline loops: CDR1 SGHTA, CDR2 FQGNSA. Trimming stripped 1 base from V and 6 bases from J, with 13 bases between. V gene TRBV7-2 combines with J gene TRBJ1-5; D call uncertain. This TCR was recovered from a human donor in good health. Sequencing was carried out using CD4+ T cells from blood, cultured in vitro. CDR3 protein: CASSLEVTDFQPQHF. In DNA, the CDR3 is TGTGCCAGCAGCTTAGAAGTTACGGACTTTCAGCCCCAGCATTTT.